The 7 T cell receptor beta chains below all came from one sample that was sequenced in a study of cytomegalovirus exposure and HLA in healthy donors (dated 2017 in TCRdb). Libraries were prepared through the immunoSEQ multiplex PCR assay. A mixture of 60 forward primers for TCR Vbeta segments and 13 reverse primers for TCR Jbeta segments was used in the multiplex PCR. Not all clones reach the TCRdb copy of this immuneACCESS table, which keeps in-frame sequences only. Checked studies attribute under half of the gap to unresolved V genes and leave the rest unexplained. In all, the sample holds some 200,000 clones, and just under 80% of those were seen once. The ten largest clones capture about 2.6% of the sample. The sequenced sample consisted of PBMCs. All receptors derive from a female donor in good health and CMV-seronegative.

The chain links TRBV6-9 to TRBJ2-2; possibly TRBD2 for D (5 bases). Per germline, CDR1 MNHGY and CDR2 SVAAGI. The germline V and J ends were trimmed by 4 bases and 3 bases, with 12 bases remaining between them. This CDR3 region has 15 residues. CDR3 residues: CASSSGGRYTGELFF. CDR3 in DNA: TGTGCCAGCAGTTCCGGCGGGCGCTACACCGGGGAGCTGTTTTTT.

This clone was counted between two and nine times. The J gene is TRBJ2-5, the V gene TRBV5-1; TRBD1 agrees at 9 bases. J gave up 3 bases and V 4 bases, and 10 bases lay outside the gene matches. CDR1 and CDR2 (germline): SGHRS, YFSETQ. There are 16 residues in the CDR3. The CDR3 loop reads CASSPQLRTGEETQYF. CDR3 in DNA: TGCGCCAGCAGCCCACAACTAAGGACAGGGGAAGAGACCCAGTACTTC.

This clone has just one count. This chain links TRBV7-6 with TRBJ1-2; 7 bases are a match to TRBD1. Per the germline V gene, CDR1 is SGHVS and CDR2 is FNYEAQ. The CDR3 covers 14 residues. After removal of 0 bases from V and 4 bases from J, the junction contained 2 bases not matched to a gene. CDR3 region: CASSLAGQSYGYTF. The CDR3, as DNA: TGTGCCAGCAGCTTAGCGGGACAGAGCTATGGCTACACCTTC.

The chain has TRBV25-1 and TRBJ2-7; TRBD1 is a possible D gene (5 bases). Trimming pared 5 bases from V and 1 base from J, leaving 12 bases between. Germline V CDR1 and CDR2: MGHDK, SYGVNS. This CDR3 spans 14 amino acids. The CDR3 bases are TGTGCCAGCAGTCCGATGACAGCGTCCTACGAGCAGTACTTC. Translating it yields CASSPMTASYEQYF.

The chain uses TRBV4-3 and TRBJ1-2, with 7 bases aligning to TRBD1. The length of the CDR3 is 16 residues. After removal of 1 base from V and 8 bases from J, the junction contained 13 bases not matched to a gene. CDR1 LGHNA and CDR2 YSLEER come from the germline V gene. CDR3 in amino acids: CASSQGVGGAEQGYTF. The CDR3 DNA follows: TGCGCCAGCAGCCAAGGGGTAGGGGGCGCAGAACAGGGCTACACCTTC.

This rearrangement joins TRBV6-1 to TRBJ2-3; D gene ambiguous. Germline assignment: CDR1 MNHNS and CDR2 SASEGT. The CDR3 sequence is 14 residues long. Between the trimmed V and J ends, which lost 3 bases and 0 bases, there was a span of 7 bases. The CDR3 loop reads CASSDGSSTDTQYF. In nucleotides, the CDR3 is TGTGCCAGCAGTGATGGCTCTAGCACAGATACGCAGTATTTT.

The table lists this clone with a few counts. This chain joins TRBV5-1 and TRBJ1-4; D may be TRBD1 (5 bases). This CDR3 comprises 15 residues. Trimming cost V 0 bases and J 3 bases, with 9 bases left between them. The germline CDR1 and CDR2 sequences are SGHRS and YFSETQ. CDR3 sequence reads: CASSLAGPSNEKLFF. The CDR3, as DNA: TGCGCCAGCAGCTTGGCAGGGCCGTCTAATGAAAAACTGTTTTTT. Supplemented by reference TRBV5-1 and TRBJ1-4, the full variable domain reads KAGVTQTPRYLIKTRGQQVTLSCSPISGHRSVSWYQQTPGQGLQFLFEYFSETQRNKGNFPGRFSGRQFSNSRSEMNVSTLELGDSALYLCASSLAGPSNEKLFFGSGTQLSVL.